This passage covers 2 T cell receptor beta chains from one sample sequenced in a study of shared clonotypes between healthy human individuals. Profiling relied on immunoSEQ multiplex PCR, and the TCRdb table lists in-frame clones only, not all of them. The table records some 1 million clones, 65% to 75% of them present only once. The sequencing input was memory CD4+ T cells sorted from blood. Subset in this sample: CD45RA-negative fraction. These receptors originate from a man younger than 30 in good health.

This clone was observed a single time. The chain employs TRBV5-1 and TRBJ2-3, with D hard to call. The germline CDR1 and CDR2 sequences are SGHRS and YFSETQ. The V gene lost 4 bases and the J gene lost 5 bases, with 8 bases spanning the gap. The CDR3 is made up of 12 amino acids. CDR3 residues: CASSAEVDTQYF. Written as DNA, the CDR3 is TGCGCCAGCAGCGCAGAGGTAGATACGCAGTATTTT.

The chain combines TRBV6-6 with TRBJ1-4; D perhaps matches TRBD1 (6 bases). The V end lost 6 bases, the J end lost 8 bases, and 19 bases lay between the germline ends. Germline-derived CDR1 and CDR2 are MNHNY and SVGAGI (reference sequence). The CDR3 extends over 15 amino acids. This chain's CDR3 is CASSYGGTSREKLFF. CDR3 nucleotides: TGTGCCAGCAGCTACGGGGGGACATCGCGGGAAAAACTGTTTTTT.